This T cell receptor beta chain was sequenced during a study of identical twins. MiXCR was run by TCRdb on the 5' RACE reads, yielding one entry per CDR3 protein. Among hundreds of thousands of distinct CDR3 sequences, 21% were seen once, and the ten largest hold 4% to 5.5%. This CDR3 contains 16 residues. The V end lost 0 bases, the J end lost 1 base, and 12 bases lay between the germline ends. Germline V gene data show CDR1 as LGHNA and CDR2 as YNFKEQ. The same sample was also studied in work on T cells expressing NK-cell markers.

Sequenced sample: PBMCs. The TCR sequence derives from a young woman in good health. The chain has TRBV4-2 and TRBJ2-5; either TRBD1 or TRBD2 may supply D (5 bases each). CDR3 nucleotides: TGTGCCAGCAGCCAAGAGATGAGGGGACCCCAAGAGACCCAGTACTTC. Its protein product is CASSQEMRGPQETQYF.